This T cell receptor beta chain was documented in a study of T cell changes during pregnancy in multiple sclerosis. Concerning this clone itself: Mismatch with germline at one junction end may stem from a read error.

This CDR3 spans 15 amino acids. Per germline, CDR1 MNHNY and CDR2 SVGAGI (reference sequence). Assay: immunoSEQ multiplex PCR; the TCRdb copy retains only in-frame clones and omits some. The sample carries roughly 60,000 clones, about 91% recorded once. Specimen: peripheral blood, collected before pregnancy. The rearrangement links TRBV6-6 to TRBJ1-2; weak D call: TRBD1 (5 bases). The TCR was taken from a female donor with multiple sclerosis, enrolled in a pregnancy study. CDR3 in amino acids: CASSDSIGGNYGYTF. The CDR3 DNA is TGTGCCAGCAGTGACTCAATCGGGGGGAACTATGGCTACACCTTC.